Ten or more counts support the clone carrying this TCR beta chain. Antigen unknown. Every TCR cDNA molecule carried a tag that served as a unique molecular identifier. TCRdb ran MiXCR on the 5' RACE reads and lists one entry per CDR3 protein. The data show 9,500 to 13,000 distinct CDR3 sequences, approximately 12% seen once. Time point meaning: sample taken at primary tumor resection. The source of the sample is a study of spatial heterogeneity in lung cancer. Study overall: Counts of TCR transcripts in tumor regions correlated strongly with a T cell module score (derived from matched bulk RNA-seq). Findings and limits, study-wide: In tumors, expanded intratumoral alpha and beta TCR counts tracked mutation counts.

This CDR3 is built from 16 residues. V trimming: 5 bases; J trimming: 3 bases; junction bases outside the gene matches: 11. The clonotype originates from a male donor with early-stage non-small cell lung cancer. The sequencing here drew on lung tumor tissue, taken at surgery. V gene TRBV12-3 or TRBV12-4 combines with J gene TRBJ2-7, with 9 bases fitting TRBD1. The DNA for the CDR3 is TGTGCCAGCAGTCACCTCACAGGGGGCCGCTACTACGAGCAGTACTTC. It codes for CASSHLTGGRYYEQYF.